A single sample is the source of the 2 T cell receptor beta chains below, sequenced in a study of blood T cell repertoires in COVID-19. The data were produced by immunoSEQ multiplex PCR, yet TCRdb's version contains in-frame clones alone and is incomplete. The sample carries about 74,000 clones, 70% to 80% recorded once. The specimen was peripheral blood. These receptors were collected from a human donor in a cohort sampled during active COVID-19.

The chain uses TRBV5-1 and TRBJ2-5; 11 bases agree with TRBD2. CDR3 length equals 16 residues. The junction had 6 bases not matched to a gene; V was cut back by 3 bases and J by 2 bases. Germline CDR1 reads SGHRS; CDR2 reads YFSETQ. The CDR3 protein is CASSWALAGGQETQYF. DNA of the CDR3: TGCGCCAGCAGCTGGGCCTTAGCGGGAGGGCAAGAGACCCAGTACTTC.

The chain carries TRBV28 and TRBJ1-4, with D possibly TRBD1 on 5 matching bases. Trimming cost V 7 bases and J 8 bases, with 20 bases left between them. Per germline, CDR1 MDHEN and CDR2 SYDVKM. The CDR3 consists of 15 residues. The CDR3 loop is CASTVRSAGNEKLFF. The CDR3 nucleotides read TGTGCCAGCACCGTTCGGTCGGCAGGGAACGAAAAACTGTTTTTT.